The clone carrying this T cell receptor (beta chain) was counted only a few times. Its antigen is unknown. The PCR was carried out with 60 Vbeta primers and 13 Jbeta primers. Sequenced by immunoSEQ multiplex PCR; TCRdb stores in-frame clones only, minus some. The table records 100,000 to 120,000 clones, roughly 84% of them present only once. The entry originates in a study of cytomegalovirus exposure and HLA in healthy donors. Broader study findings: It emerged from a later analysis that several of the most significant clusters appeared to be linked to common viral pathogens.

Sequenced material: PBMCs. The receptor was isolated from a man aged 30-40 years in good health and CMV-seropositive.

The CDR3 bases are TGCGCCAGCAGCTTTGACCCTCGGGACACTGAAGCTTTCTTT. Translation gives CASSFDPRDTEAFF. The rearrangement joins TRBV5-1 to TRBJ1-1; no definite D call. The V gene lost 2 bases and the J gene lost 3 bases, with 11 bases spanning the gap. CDR1 and CDR2 from the germline V gene are SGHRS and YFSETQ. The CDR3 spans 14 residues.